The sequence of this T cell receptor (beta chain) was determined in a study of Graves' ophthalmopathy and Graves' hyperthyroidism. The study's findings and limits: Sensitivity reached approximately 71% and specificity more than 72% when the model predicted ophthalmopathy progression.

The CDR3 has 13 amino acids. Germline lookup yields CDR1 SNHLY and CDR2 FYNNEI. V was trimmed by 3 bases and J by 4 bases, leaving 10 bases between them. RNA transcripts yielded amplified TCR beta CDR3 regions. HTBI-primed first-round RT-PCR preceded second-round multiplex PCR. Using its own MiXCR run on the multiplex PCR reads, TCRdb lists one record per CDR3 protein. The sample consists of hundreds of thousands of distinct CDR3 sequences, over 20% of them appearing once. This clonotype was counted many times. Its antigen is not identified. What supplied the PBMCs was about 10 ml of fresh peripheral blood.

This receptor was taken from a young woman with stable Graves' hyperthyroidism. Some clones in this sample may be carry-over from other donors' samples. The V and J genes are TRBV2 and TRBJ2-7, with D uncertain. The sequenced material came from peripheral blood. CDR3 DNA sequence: TGTGCCAGCAGTGAGCGCCCGCGGTACGAGCAGTACTTC. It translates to CASSERPRYEQYF.